What follows is one T cell receptor (beta chain) and its context. This sample stems from a study of a mutant IDH1 vaccine in newly diagnosed glioma. Study background: The treated population exhibited a male proportion of around 62%, a female proportion of 37.5%, and a mean age of around 40 years.

Time point denoted: baseline, week 1 (first vaccination visit). This sample's treatment: pre-vaccination baseline after standard-of-care therapy. Donor tumors were new WHO grade 3 or 4 IDH1-mutant, ATRX-lost astrocytomas. V dropped 6 bases and J dropped 3; count of bases not matched to a gene: 8. The length of the CDR3 is 15 residues. Germline loops: CDR1 MRHNA, CDR2 SNTAGT. Method: immunoSEQ multiplex PCR; TCRdb's copy keeps in-frame clones and lacks some. The sample includes about 51,000 clones, roughly 80% of them seen just once. This clonotype originated in a woman aged 40 to 50 with glioma. The sample consisted of PBMCs, taken from a glioma patient treated with radiotherapy, temozolomide or both. The chain uses TRBV6-4 and TRBJ1-1; 9 nucleotides align to TRBD1. As DNA, the CDR3 is TGTGCCAGCAGCGGTTCCAACAGGGGGCACACTGAAGCTTTCTTT. Protein: CASSGSNRGHTEAFF.